A selection of T cell receptor beta chains follows, all from one sample in a study of T cell repertoires in cytomegalovirus infection. Via MiXCR, TCRdb re-called the reads, giving one row per CDR3 protein. This sample has about 150,000 distinct CDR3 sequences, with 15% to 20% found just once. Sequencing input: CD8+ T cells from PBMCs. Receptors were obtained from a human donor in good health (CMV status not recorded). Some clones in this sample may be carry-over from other donors' samples. Both conserved end residues are trimmed from each CDR3.

TRBJ1-2 TRBV7-9 ASSSPEDQGRNYGYT
TRBJ2-5 TRBV12-3/TRBV12-4 ASKTDQETQY
TRBJ2-1 TRBV20-1 SARDLNRASYNEQF
TRBJ2-5 TRBV5-5 ASSRAGNPGQKKN
TRBJ2-5 TRBV7-8 ASSRRDRRYETQY
TRBJ2-1 TRBV4-1 ASSHGTNTYNEQF
TRBJ2-1 TRBV6-2/TRBV6-3 ASSSAREQF
TRBJ1-4 TRBV28 ASSDDRGPSNEKLF
TRBJ1-5 TRBV14 ASSQPPGQSNQPQH
TRBJ1-3 TRBV7-2 ASRQTGSGNTIY
TRBJ1-5 TRBV6-6 ASSRAEGPQPQH
TRBJ2-1 TRBV28 ASSFRLAGSFNEQF
TRBJ2-7 TRBV29-1 SVEARPGEQY
TRBJ2-7 TRBV15 ATSSPSSYEQY
TRBJ2-1 TRBV7-8 ASRSGSGAGNEQF
TRBJ1-5 TRBV14 ASSWGGNQPQH
TRBJ2-1 TRBV10-3 AISESLASNEQF
TRBJ1-1 TRBV7-2 ASSLDPGNTEAF
TRBJ2-1 TRBV28 ASSLGLAVYNEQF
TRBJ1-1 TRBV7-2 ASTSRGGGTEAF
TRBJ1-2 TRBV5-6 ASKWISSDYGYT
TRBJ2-7 TRBV11-2 ASSLGKTSYEQY